These 7 T cell receptor beta chains were sequenced from one sample in a study of T cells after yellow fever vaccination. One entry per CDR3 protein results from TCRdb running MiXCR on the 5' RACE reads. The sample records under 500,000 distinct CDR3 sequences, over 15% being singletons. The specimen was PBMCs, collected before the yellow fever booster vaccination. The receptors were sampled from a man younger than 35 who received the YFV17D yellow fever vaccine.

This clonotype was counted only a few times. The chain has TRBV10-2 and TRBJ2-1, with D possibly matching TRBD2 (6 bases). Germline-derived CDR1 and CDR2 are WSHSY and SAAADI. Between the trimmed V and J ends, which lost 0 bases and 8 bases, there was a span of 14 bases. This CDR3 comprises 15 residues. CDR3 coding DNA: TGCGCCAGCAGTGAGTCGTCGGGGGTGGGGTATGAGCAGTTCTTC. This sequence encodes CASSESSGVGYEQFF.

The gene calls are TRBV9 and TRBJ1-2; 8 nucleotides align to TRBD1. The CDR3 loop spans 12 amino acids. Unmatched junction bases numbered 4, after V lost 7 bases and J lost 5 bases. From germline, CDR1 is SGDLS and CDR2 YYNGEE. This CDR3 is CASQDRVYGYTF. The DNA for the CDR3 is TGTGCCAGCCAGGACAGGGTTTATGGCTACACCTTC.

V gene TRBV9 combines with J gene TRBJ2-5; TRBD2 matches 8 bases. Trimming took 0 bases from V and 5 from J; bases not matched to a gene: 12. The CDR3 length is 17 residues. Germline assignment: CDR1 SGDLS and CDR2 YYNGEE. The CDR3 reads CASSVGGAGAPVETQYF. CDR3 DNA: TGTGCCAGCAGCGTAGGAGGAGCGGGGGCGCCGGTGGAGACCCAGTACTTC.

V usage is TRBV7-7 and J usage is TRBJ2-1; possible D gene TRBD1, 5 bases. This CDR3 is 16 amino acids long. The V end was cut by 1 base, the J end by 3 bases, with 13 bases between. Germline values: CDR1 SSHAT, CDR2 FNYEAQ (reference sequence). CDR3 sequence: CASSLGSGAYYNEQFF. The CDR3 DNA reads TGTGCCAGCAGCTTAGGGTCTGGGGCCTACTACAATGAGCAGTTCTTC.

There are many counts of this clonotype. V and J are TRBV7-3 and TRBJ1-2; D perhaps matches TRBD1 (5 bases). Per germline, CDR1 SGHTA and CDR2 FQGTGA. V was pared by 5 bases and J by 5 bases, with 18 bases between. The CDR3 is made up of 15 amino acids. The DNA for the CDR3 is TGTGCCAGCAGCCCCGGGACGGGGCTAGGGTATGGCTACACCTTC. It encodes CASSPGTGLGYGYTF.

This clonotype was found many times. This rearrangement joins TRBV18 to TRBJ1-4, with no clear D. Trimming left V 1 base short and J 1 base short, with 4 bases between. This CDR3 spans 14 amino acids. CDR1 is KGHSH, CDR2 LQKENI, per germline. This CDR3 reads CASSPQGTNEKLFF. CDR3 sequence (DNA): TGTGCCAGCTCACCACAGGGAACTAATGAAAAACTGTTTTTT. The variable domain in full, completed from reference TRBV18 and TRBJ1-4, reads NAGVMQNPRHLVRRRGQEARLRCSPMKGHSHVYWYRQLPEEGLKFMVYLQKENIIDESGMPKERFSAEFPKEGPSILRIQQVVRGDSAAYFCASSPQGTNEKLFFGSGTQLSVL.

The rearrangement joins TRBV5-5 to TRBJ2-2; possible D gene TRBD1, 6 bases. The CDR3 spans 15 residues. Germline V gene lookup returns CDR1 SGHKS and CDR2 YYEKEE (reference sequence). V was clipped by 4 bases and J by 2 bases, with 12 bases between them. The CDR3 DNA sequence: TGTGCCAGCAGCACAACGGACAGAAACACCGGGGAGCTGTTTTTT. It is translated as CASSTTDRNTGELFF. The full variable domain, completed using reference TRBV5-5 and TRBJ2-2, is DAGVTQSPTHLIKTRGQQVTLRCSPISGHKSVSWYQQVLGQGPQFIFQYYEKEERGRGNFPDRFSARQFPNYSSELNVNALLLGDSALYLCASSTTDRNTGELFFGEGSRLTVL.